Detailed here is one TCR beta chain. This receptor's antigen is unknown. Base qualities are not at hand, and no much larger clone is one base apart. Using the deep immunoSEQ assay, multiplex PCR amplified TCR CDR3 regions from genomic DNA. Extracted genomic DNA from each cell subset was spread evenly across all wells of several immunoSEQ 96-well plates, with each plate serving as a replicate. For sorted subsets, approximately 200 ng of genomic DNA, equivalent to 25,000 to 30,000 T cell genomes, went into each replicate PCR. The purified libraries were quantified using a Qubit 3.0 fluorometer, sized with a Bioanalyzer 2100, and then quantified again using the KAPA Library Quantification kit. A separate single-read 150-cycle Illumina NextSeq 550 flow cell was used to sequence each immunoSEQ 96-well plate. From the authors' description of their analysis: Because the immunoSEQ output held only junctional sequences and lacked quality scores, the filtering could not match the filtering applied to full-length reads. To assign V/J genes and CDR3, sequences were annotated against IMGT germline references using PyIR, a Python wrapper for IgBLAST v1.9. Reads were filtered out if the reads had weak V/J assignments (E-value above 1e-6), no CDR3, stop codons, out-of-frame junctions, or ambiguous translated residues. V3J clonotypes were defined as sequences sharing the same inferred V gene, J gene, and CDR3 amino acid sequence. To compute the percentage overlap between repertoires, the number of shared unique clonotypes was divided by the size of the smaller repertoire. Three approaches were used to assess repertoire richness: RTK rarefaction, the Chao1 estimator, and Recon v2.1 estimates of unobserved clonotypes. For all TCRbeta clonotypes obtained by the gDNA method from a handful of donors, generation probabilities were computed with OLGA. Drawn from immuneACCESS, this table holds only the in-frame rearrangements with V and J called that TCRdb kept. Clones are partly lost; checked studies trace under half to an unresolved V gene and leave the rest unexplained. Clone size and the V and J calls come from that table; the DNA yielded D and trimming. For this sample there are about 800,000 clones; 96% appear just once. Of the sample, around 0.21% is held by the ten largest clones.

These data come from a study of shared clonotypes between healthy human individuals (dated by TCRdb to the early 2020s). For the wider study: The cohort included three men and a couple of women between 18 and 49 years of age. To estimate repertoire size and how much clonotypes are shared between individuals, the study performed deep sequencing of blood TCR repertoires from roughly five healthy adults. For each donor, CD4 naive and CD4 memory were each given three plates, CD8 naive was given two plates, and CD8 memory was given one plate. To increase sequencing depth and limit assay-specific biases, different laboratories used diverse techniques to prepare libraries and sequence TCR repertoires. Each donor's leukapheresis produced roughly between about 0.9 and 9.5 billion PBMCs. What the authors observed across the whole study: Based on pairwise subsampling, the degree of clonotype sharing among donors was expected to be affected by sequencing depth. Compared with non-shared clonotypes, the clonotypes found in all four sorted-subset donors had higher generation probabilities. Because the study included only a small number of donors, the genetic and exposure-history diversity represented was limited. Sampling was restricted to blood, and TCR repertoires in tissues likely differ from the TCR repertoires found in blood. Naive subsets generally had larger estimated clonotype richness than memory subsets did. Incomplete sequencing was indicated by rarefaction of sorted-subset datasets, despite the large sequencing depth. Sharing across a few donors was observed for around 4.8% of naive CD4, 3% to 3.5% of naive CD8, 2% to 2.5% of memory CD4, and less than 0.45% of memory CD8 clonotypes.

CD8 naive samples consisted of CD45RO-negative cells that were positively selected for CCR7, yielding a CD45RA+CCR7+ population without TemRA cells. Donors were healthy HIV-negative adults with no recently reported acute infections or vaccinations. Every donor was a Caucasian adult residing in Nashville, Tennessee, USA. Blood was obtained by leukapheresis, after which PBMCs were separated by Ficoll-Histopaque density gradient centrifugation and cryopreserved in liquid nitrogen vapor phase. Analytical flow cytometry was used to check the purity and quantity of every magnetically sorted T cell population. Genomic DNA was isolated from each sorted fraction and quantified by UV absorbance on a Nanodrop 2000c. CDR1 MNHEY and CDR2 SMNVEV are derived from the germline V gene (reference sequence). Including the terminal cysteine and phenylalanine, the CDR3 comprises 15 residues. Only the CDR3 DNA is retained, 45 bases long and in frame from the first base. The germline ends are 16 bases apart after V is trimmed by 6 bases and J by 1 base.

The sequence derives from a man under 40 in good health. The sample consisted of naive CD8+ T cells sorted from blood. In light of the paper, this sample's cell subset or site label describes: CD45RA+CCR7+. The chain is made from TRBV27 and TRBJ2-7, with the D call perhaps TRBD1 or TRBD2, each one matching 6 bases. The DNA sequence reads TGTGCCAGCAGCCCTAACGGAGGGGGGTCCTACGAGCAGTACTTC. Its coded protein is CASSPNGGGSYEQYF.